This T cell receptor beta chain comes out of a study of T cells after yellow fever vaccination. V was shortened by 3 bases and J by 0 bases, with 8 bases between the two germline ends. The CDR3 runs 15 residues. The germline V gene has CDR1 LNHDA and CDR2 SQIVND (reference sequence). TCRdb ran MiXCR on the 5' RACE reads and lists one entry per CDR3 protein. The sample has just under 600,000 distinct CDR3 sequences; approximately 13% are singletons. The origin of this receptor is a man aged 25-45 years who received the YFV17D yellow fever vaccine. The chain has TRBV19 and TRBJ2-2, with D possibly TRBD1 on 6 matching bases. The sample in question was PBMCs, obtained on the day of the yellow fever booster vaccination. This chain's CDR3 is CASSIEGANTGELFF. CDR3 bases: TGTGCCAGTAGTATCGAGGGGGCGAACACCGGGGAGCTGTTTTTT.